The 20 T cell receptor beta chains in this list originate from one sample, sequenced in a study of cytomegalovirus exposure and HLA in healthy donors (dated 2017 in TCRdb). The library was produced with the immunoSEQ multiplex PCR assay. For the multiplex PCR, a mixture combining 60 forward primers for TCR Vbeta segments and 13 reverse primers for TCR Jbeta segments was used. Entries here come from immuneACCESS through TCRdb and include only in-frame sequences with V and J called. Some clones fail to appear in such tables; in the studies checked, an unresolved V gene covers under half of the shortfall, and the cause of the remainder is unknown. The sample table lists roughly 130,000 clones, about 8.5% of them with a count of one. The ten top clones hold 5.5% of the sample. Sequenced sample: PBMCs. These receptors were obtained from a man in his forties or fifties in good health and CMV-seronegative.

The rearrangement uses TRBV30 and TRBJ2-1; TRBD1 aligns across 7 bases. The V gene's germline CDR1 is GTSNPN and CDR2 SVGIG (reference sequence). Trimming cost V 0 bases and J 5 bases; bases outside gene matches: 7. The CDR3 runs to 15 residues. CDR3 bases: TGTGCCTGGAGTGTACGCCGGGACAGCGACAATGAGCAGTTCTTC. Amino acid sequence: CAWSVRRDSDNEQFF.

The chain is built from TRBV27 and TRBJ2-6; D remains unclear. The CDR3 runs to 14 residues. The germline V gene has CDR1 MNHEY and CDR2 SMNVEV (reference sequence). Trimming removed 5 bases from V and 0 bases from J, with 5 bases in between. CDR3 nucleotide sequence: TGTGCCAGCAGTCGGAGCTCTGGGGCCAACGTCCTGACTTTC. Protein: CASSRSSGANVLTF.

This clone turned up a few times. This chain joins TRBV28 and TRBJ1-5, with 11 bases aligning to TRBD1. The CDR3 sequence is 15 residues long. From germline, CDR1 is MDHEN and CDR2 SYDVKM. V trimming: 6 bases; J trimming: 2 bases; junction bases outside the gene matches: 3. CDR3 DNA: TGTGCCAGCAGGGACAGGGGGCCGGGCAATCAGCCCCAGCATTTT. Translation gives CASRDRGPGNQPQHF.

This clone has only one observation. The CDR3 sequence: CASSKARERGPGENIQYF. The CDR3 bases are TGTGCCAGCAGCAAAGCGCGGGAGCGGGGGCCGGGGGAAAACATTCAGTACTTC. The chain couples TRBV21-1 to TRBJ2-4; TRBD2, the D gene given by the table, was not confirmed from the DNA. TRBV21-1 is an annotated pseudogene. This CDR3 is built from 18 residues.

The chain uses TRBV10-3 and TRBJ1-1; D uncertain. V dropped 10 bases and J dropped 3 bases, with 12 bases sitting between them. Germline assignment: CDR1 ENHRY and CDR2 SYGVKD. The CDR3 sequence is 12 residues long. CDR3 amino acids: CATTSGHTEAFF. The CDR3 bases are TGTGCCACGACATCTGGGCACACTGAAGCTTTCTTT.

This clone has only a few counts. V and J are TRBV29-1 and TRBJ2-7; 9 bases align to TRBD1. This CDR3 is 13 amino acids long. CDR1 is SQVTM and CDR2 is ANQGSEA in the germline V gene. With 4 bases clipped from V and 3 bases from J, the junction kept 4 bases outside the gene matches. CDR3 sequence (DNA): TGCAGCGTTGTTACAGGGGGCCGCTACGAGCAGTACTTC. Its protein is CSVVTGGRYEQYF.

This clone was detected a few times. The J gene is TRBJ1-4, the V gene TRBV6-5, with D perhaps matching TRBD1 (5 bases). The V and J ends lost 6 bases and 4 bases respectively, with 12 bases between them. CDR1 MNHEY and CDR2 SVGAGI come from the germline V gene. The CDR3 is 14 amino acids. CDR3 coding DNA: TGTGCCAGCAGGCCAGGGTATGGTAATGAAAAACTGTTTTTT. Residues: CASRPGYGNEKLFF.

This clone turned up a few times. The V and J genes are TRBV25-1 and TRBJ1-5; no firm D call. This CDR3 has 14 amino acids. V was shortened by 3 bases and J by 7 bases, with 13 bases between the two germline ends. CDR1 is MGHDK and CDR2 is SYGVNS in the germline V gene. The CDR3 here is CASSERGLAQPQHF. The CDR3 DNA reads TGTGCCAGCAGTGAGCGGGGTTTGGCACAGCCCCAGCATTTT. The whole variable domain, remainder taken from reference TRBV25-1 and TRBJ1-5, is EADIYQTPRYLVIGTGKKITLECSQTMGHDKMYWYQQDPGMELHLIHYSYGVNSTEKGDLSSESTVSRIRTEHFPLTLESARPSHTSQYLCASSERGLAQPQHFGDGTRLSIL.

The chain joins TRBV19 to TRBJ2-1; D not certain. Trimming took 6 bases from V and 4 from J, leaving 4 bases between them. The CDR3 is 11 residues long. Germline V CDR1 and CDR2: LNHDA, SQIVND (reference sequence). CDR3 nucleotide sequence: TGTGCCAGTAGCAATTACAATGAGCAGTTCTTC. Protein: CASSNYNEQFF.

Written as DNA, the CDR3 is TGTGCCAGCAGCCGGAGACAGGGGAGTAACTATGGCTACACCTTC. Translation: CASSRRQGSNYGYTF. The V and J genes are TRBV5-5 and TRBJ1-2; TRBD1 matches at 8 bases. Germline lookup yields CDR1 SGHKS and CDR2 YYEKEE (reference sequence). Trimming cost V 4 bases and J 1 base; bases outside gene matches: 6. The CDR3 contains 15 residues.

In its sample, this clone was seen a few times. The CDR3: CASSLGGGGEKLFF. The CDR3 DNA reads TGTGCCAGCTCTCTCGGGGGGGGCGGTGAAAAACTGTTTTTT. The chain recombines TRBV5-4 with TRBJ1-4, with D possibly matching TRBD1 (6 bases). Germline V gene lookup returns CDR1 SGHNT and CDR2 YYREEE (reference sequence). V lost 7 bases and J lost 7, with 17 bases in between. The CDR3 covers 14 residues. The full variable domain, with the rest looked up from reference TRBV5-4 and TRBJ1-4, is ETGVTQSPTHLIKTRGQQVTLRCSSQSGHNTVSWYQQALGQGPQFIFQYYREEENGRGNFPPRFSGLQFPNYSSELNVNALELDDSALYLCASSLGGGGEKLFFGSGTQLSVL.

This clone was seen only a few times. V gene TRBV11-2 combines with J gene TRBJ2-7; no definite D call. V was clipped by 0 bases and J by 2 bases, with 2 bases between them. This CDR3 spans 12 amino acids. From germline, CDR1 is SGHAT and CDR2 FQNNGV. The CDR3 protein is CASSLDTYEQYF. CDR3 DNA: TGTGCCAGCAGCTTAGACACCTACGAGCAGTACTTC.

This clone was seen a few times. This chain links TRBV7-3 with TRBJ1-1, with a tentative D call TRBD1 (6 bases). The V end lost 6 bases, the J end lost 0 bases, and 11 bases lay between the germline ends. Per the germline V gene, CDR1 is SGHTA and CDR2 is FQGTGA. CDR3 length: 14 amino acids. CDR3 loop: CASSQGSVNTEAFF. The CDR3 DNA follows: TGTGCCAGCAGTCAGGGGAGCGTGAACACTGAAGCTTTCTTT.

This clone was observed a few times. The CDR3: CASLAGGTDTQYF. CDR3 sequence (DNA): TGTGCCAGCTTAGCGGGGGGCACAGATACGCAGTATTTT. The chain carries TRBV2 and TRBJ2-3, with 9 bases fitting TRBD2. The CDR3 runs to 13 residues. Germline V gene lookup returns CDR1 SNHLY and CDR2 FYNNEI. Germline trimming cut 8 bases from V and 1 base from J; bases unmatched to any gene: 1.

With regard to this clone: This sample includes further DNA sequences coding for the same CDR3. The V and J genes are TRBV4-1 and TRBJ2-5; 11 bases match TRBD2. V was pared by 3 bases and J by 0 bases, with 0 bases of the junction left unmatched. Germline V CDR1 and CDR2: MGHRA, YSYEKL. This CDR3 has 15 residues. The chain's CDR3 is CASSQTSGDQETQYF. CDR3 sequence (DNA): TGCGCCAGCAGCCAGACTAGCGGGGACCAAGAGACCCAGTACTTC.

This chain joins TRBV19 and TRBJ1-4; D not resolved. The V end lost 6 bases, the J end lost 7 bases, and 18 bases lay between the germline ends. Germline V gives CDR1 LNHDA, CDR2 SQIVND (reference sequence). This CDR3 is built from 15 residues. CDR3 sequence reads: CASSLGGAVGEKLFF. DNA of the CDR3: TGTGCCAGTAGCCTCGGTGGTGCGGTGGGTGAAAAACTGTTTTTT.

In its sample, this clone was seen a few times. CDR3 amino acids: CASRPGRSSYNEQFF. The CDR3 DNA is TGTGCCAGCAGGCCAGGGAGGAGCTCCTACAATGAGCAGTTCTTC. The rearrangement joins TRBV27 to TRBJ2-1; perhaps TRBD2 as D (6 bases). The germline V gene has CDR1 MNHEY and CDR2 SMNVEV (reference sequence). Trimming removed 6 bases at V and 0 bases at J, with 12 bases between. The CDR3 contains 15 residues.

In this sample, this clone turned up a few times. The chain is built from TRBV5-6 and TRBJ2-1; 7 positions agree with TRBD1. Germline CDR1 and CDR2: SGHDT and YYEEEE. V lost 4 bases to trimming and J lost 3 bases; unmatched junction nucleotides: 7. There are 15 residues in the CDR3. The CDR3: CASSPRQGHYNEQFF. The CDR3 DNA reads as TGTGCCAGCAGCCCGCGACAGGGTCACTACAATGAGCAGTTCTTC.

The V gene is TRBV2, the J gene TRBJ1-2; D unclear. Trimming left V 8 bases short and J 3 bases short, with 4 bases between. Germline V lookup: CDR1 SNHLY, CDR2 FYNNEI. CDR3 length: 10 residues. CDR3 in DNA: TGTGCCAGCCAGGACTATGGCTACACCTTC. It is translated as CASQDYGYTF. The full variable domain, rest sourced from reference TRBV2 and TRBJ1-2, is EPEVTQTPSHQVTQMGQEVILRCVPISNHLYFYWYRQILGQKVEFLVSFYNNEISEKSEIFDDQFSVERPDGSNFTLKIRSTKLEDSAMYFCASQDYGYTFGSGTRLTVV.

On this clone: One junction end does not reproduce the germline sequence, and a read error may be involved. In the same sample, other DNA sequences code for this CDR3. The chain carries TRBV6-6 and TRBJ1-1; 11 nucleotides line up with TRBD1. Germline loops: CDR1 MNHNY, CDR2 SVGAGI (reference sequence). The CDR3 loop spans 14 amino acids. The CDR3 region is CASSEDRGLTEAFF. DNA for the CDR3: TGTGCTAGCAGTGAGGACAGGGGGCTAACTGAAGCTTTCTTT.